This T cell receptor beta chain was sequenced during a study of T cell changes during pregnancy in multiple sclerosis (dated by TCRdb to 2018 to 2020). Regarding the complete study: In women with multiple sclerosis, the researchers looked at how the T cell repertoire shifted as pregnancy progressed.

A remark on this clone: The specificity of this receptor is unknown. Qualities for individual bases were not recorded, and no much larger clone is one base off.

Library prep was done by the immunoSEQ multiplex PCR assay. As stored in TCRdb, this immuneACCESS dataset retains in-frame rearrangements with V and J assigned. A fraction of the clones does not appear; measured against another copy, unresolved V genes explain less than half of the discrepancy, and the remainder lacks a known reason. Recorded for this sample are approximately 30,000 clones; approximately 90% of them occurred a single time. The ten most abundant clones make up around 10% of the sample. The source of this sequence is a female donor with multiple sclerosis, enrolled in a pregnancy study. This sample comprised CD8+ T cells from peripheral blood mononuclear cells, obtained before pregnancy.

The sequenced DNA is TGTGCCAGTAGTATAGGGCAGGGGACCTCCTACGAGCAGTACTTC. Translated, this is CASSIGQGTSYEQYF. The chain is encoded by TRBV19 joined to TRBJ2-7; TRBD1 is a weak D gene call, 6 bases matching. V is clipped by 1 base and J by 0 bases, and the sequence between their germline boundaries is 10 bases long. The germline V gene (reference sequence) yields LNHDA for CDR1 and SQIVND for CDR2. The cysteine opens and the phenylalanine closes a CDR3 of 15 amino acids. The kept DNA is CDR3 alone, 45 bases in frame from the first base.